This T cell receptor (beta chain) was captured in a study of T cells in localized non-small cell lung cancer. Points from the study as a whole: Longer overall survival accompanied higher blood T cell density. Adjacent lung tissue had a median roughly 55 of the top 100 clones found in the tumor. Uninvolved adjacent lung had the highest recorded T cell clonality, with tumor below it. Multi-region tumor sequencing was not done, so intratumor heterogeneity could not be excluded.

Points on this clone: The antigen is undetermined.

TCRdb's table, derived via immunoSEQ multiplex PCR, lists solely in-frame clones and lacks some. The sample contains some 29,000 clones, 87% of which appear only once. The germline gives CDR1 MDHEN, CDR2 SYDVKM. This CDR3 comprises 14 residues. V was trimmed by 3 bases and J by 2 bases, leaving 9 bases between them. This rearrangement joins TRBV28 to TRBJ2-3, with a tentative D call TRBD2 (6 bases). The material sequenced was peripheral blood, taken before any cancer treatment. The sequence came from a male donor older than 55 with stage I lung adenocarcinoma. CDR3 amino acids: CASSFGGITDTQYF. The CDR3 region has the DNA TGTGCCAGCAGTTTTGGAGGGATCACAGATACGCAGTATTTT. Complete variable domain (other parts from reference TRBV28 and TRBJ2-3): DVKVTQSSRYLVKRTGEKVFLECVQDMDHENMFWYRQDPGLGLRLIYFSYDVKMKEKGDIPEGYSVSREKKERFSLILESASTNQTSMYLCASSFGGITDTQYFGPGTRLTVL.